The subject of this entry is one TCR beta chain. Under the authors' procedure: Estimation of nucleated cell counts was performed using reference gene primer amplification. Sequenced by immunoSEQ multiplex PCR; TCRdb stores in-frame clones only, minus some. That table is the source of V, J and clone size, and D and trimming were worked out from the DNA. This sample has 140,000 to 150,000 clones, with 70% to 85% found just once. This specimen comes from a study of blood T cell repertoires in COVID-19. The overall study: Acute and convalescent COVID-19 samples came from the United States, Italy and Spain.

Germline V gives CDR1 SGHTA, CDR2 FQGNSA. The CDR3 runs to 14 residues. The V and J ends lost 5 bases and 0 bases, in that order; junction bases with no gene match: 1. This chain links TRBV7-2 with TRBJ2-1, with 7 positions matching TRBD2. What was sequenced was peripheral blood. The receptor was derived from a man in his fifties or sixties with active or convalescent COVID-19. Here the CDR3 DNA reads TGTGCCAGCAGCCCGGGGGGCTCCTACAATGAGCAGTTCTTC. Its protein product is CASSPGGSYNEQFF.